This entry lists 4 T cell receptor beta chains sequenced from one sample in a study of intratumoral heterogeneity in liver cancer. Tumour samples came from separate, distinct regions of the hepatocellular carcinoma nodule. TCRdb's table, derived via immunoSEQ multiplex PCR, lists solely in-frame clones and lacks some. This table has a few thousand clones, 65% to 75% appearing once. Sequenced material: tumor tissue, taken before any cancer treatment. These receptors were collected from a woman between 70 and 85 years old with hepatocellular carcinoma.

This clone ranks as medium-sized. This chain uses TRBV6-5 with TRBJ1-1; D remains ambiguous. The CDR3 consists of 10 residues. Between the trimmed V and J ends, which lost 8 bases and 11 bases, there was a span of 12 bases. CDR1 and CDR2 (germline): MNHEY, SVGAGI. CDR3 in amino acids: CASGHPGAFF. In nucleotides, the CDR3 is TGTGCCAGCGGCCACCCTGGGGCTTTCTTT.

This rearrangement joins TRBV10-3 to TRBJ2-7, with TRBD2 matching 10 bases. The CDR3 spans 13 residues. V lost 9 bases, J lost 3 bases, and 5 bases stayed unmatched. Germline V gene lookup returns CDR1 ENHRY and CDR2 SYGVKD. CDR3 bases: TGTGCCATTTCGGGACTAGCGCTCTACGAGCAGTACTTC. This encodes CAISGLALYEQYF.

The rearrangement joins TRBV6-2 or TRBV6-3 to TRBJ2-3; 10 positions match TRBD2. This CDR3 is built from 19 residues. V lost 2 bases to trimming and J lost 0 bases; unmatched junction nucleotides: 11. In germline, CDR1 is MNHEY, CDR2 SVGEGT. CDR3 sequence (DNA): TGTGCCAGCAGTTACCCCGTCCCTAGCGGGGGTAGGAGCACAGATACGCAGTATTTT. Its translation is CASSYPVPSGGRSTDTQYF.

In its sample, this clone was seen a few times. CDR3 amino acids: CASSLAGLAGGSDTQYF. CDR3 DNA sequence: TGTGCCAGCAGTTTAGCCGGGCTAGCGGGAGGTTCAGATACGCAGTATTTT. The V and J genes are TRBV28 and TRBJ2-3; the match to TRBD2 covers 11 bases. Germline trimming cut 2 bases from V and 4 bases from J; bases unmatched to any gene: 8. The germline V gene has CDR1 MDHEN and CDR2 SYDVKM. The CDR3 has 17 residues.